The following is a T cell receptor beta chain sequence with its context. The entry originates in a study of blood T cell repertoires in COVID-19. Researchers sorted participants into cohorts using their self-reported clinical history. TCRdb keeps only in-frame clones here, not all; method: immunoSEQ multiplex PCR. Found here are around 240,000 clones, 90% of them singletons; the top ten hold about 1%. This CDR3 is 15 amino acids long. Per germline, CDR1 MNHNS and CDR2 SASEGT. V gave up 2 bases and J gave up 7 bases; unmatched junction bases: 9. This receptor was taken from a man aged 50-60 years who had been exposed to COVID-19. The material sequenced was PBMCs or T cells enriched from blood (not recorded which). The chain uses TRBV6-1 and TRBJ1-2; 8 nucleotides align to TRBD1. The DNA for the CDR3 is TGTGCCAGCAGTGAACTTGGCAGGGGGCCTGTTGGCTACACCTTC. It encodes CASSELGRGPVGYTF.